The next 26 T cell receptor beta chains were all read from a single sample in a study of blood T cell repertoires in COVID-19. Clones were read by immunoSEQ multiplex PCR, and TCRdb kept only the in-frame ones, dropping some. The table has fewer than 350,000 clones, around 81% seen once; the top ten hold over 2.5%. Source material: peripheral blood. The receptors here all came from a woman aged 60 to 75 with active or convalescent COVID-19.

The rearrangement links TRBV9 to TRBJ1-1; TRBD1 agrees at 9 bases. This CDR3 is 15 amino acids long. V trimming: 3 bases; J trimming: 2 bases; junction bases outside the gene matches: 5. The V gene's germline CDR1 is SGDLS and CDR2 YYNGEE. Here the CDR3 DNA reads TGTGCCAGCAGCGCCCAGGGACAGGGAAACACTGAAGCTTTCTTT. Amino acid sequence: CASSAQGQGNTEAFF.

This rearrangement joins TRBV18 to TRBJ1-2; possible D gene TRBD1, 5 bases. Germline values: CDR1 KGHSH, CDR2 LQKENI. The CDR3 runs to 16 residues. Trimming removed 0 bases from V and 4 bases from J, with 15 bases in between. As DNA, the CDR3 is TGTGCCAGCTCACCACCTGATCCAGGGTCTATCTATGGCTACACCTTC. It translates to CASSPPDPGSIYGYTF.

CDR3 residues: CASSGTSGGHSWETQYF. The CDR3 region has the DNA TGTGCCAGCAGTGGGACTAGCGGGGGGCATTCATGGGAGACCCAGTACTTC. The rearrangement uses TRBV6-1 and TRBJ2-5; 14 bases fit TRBD2. With V trimmed by 4 bases and J by 5 bases, 9 bases remained unmatched. The germline V gene has CDR1 MNHNS and CDR2 SASEGT. This CDR3 region has 17 residues.

The chain employs TRBV7-9 and TRBJ2-7; 8 bases are shared with TRBD1. Germline CDR1 SEHNR, CDR2 FQNEAQ (reference sequence). The CDR3 loop spans 14 amino acids. Trimming took 4 bases from V and 4 from J; bases not matched to a gene: 6. In DNA, the CDR3 is TGTGCCAGCAGCTCTCGGACAGGGCCTTACGAGCAGTACTTC. Translation gives CASSSRTGPYEQYF. Together with reference TRBV7-9 and TRBJ2-7, the CDR3 gives the full variable domain: DTGVSQNPRHKITKRGQNVTFRCDPISEHNRLYWYRQTLGQGPEFLTYFQNEAQLEKSRLLSDRFSAERPKGSFSTLEIQRTEQGDSAMYLCASSSRTGPYEQYFGPGTRLTVT.

The chain carries TRBV7-6 and TRBJ1-2; possibly TRBD1 for D (5 bases). CDR1 SGHVS and CDR2 FNYEAQ come from the germline V gene. Trimming cost V 0 bases and J 6 bases, with 14 bases left between them. This CDR3 spans 15 amino acids. In DNA form, the CDR3 reads TGTGCCAGCAGCTTAGCCGAAAACGGACATGATGGCTACACCTTC. This encodes CASSLAENGHDGYTF.

The chain uses TRBV7-2 and TRBJ2-5; D is perhaps TRBD2 (5 bases). V dropped 7 bases and J dropped 1 base, with 13 bases sitting between them. The germline V gene has CDR1 SGHTA and CDR2 FQGNSA. There are 14 residues in the CDR3. This CDR3 is CASTDLRGQETQYF. DNA for the CDR3: TGTGCCAGCACCGATTTACGGGGCCAAGAGACCCAGTACTTC.

In DNA, the CDR3 is TGTGCCAGTAGTATGTACGGGAGGGCCACTGAAGCTTTCTTT. This codes for CASSMYGRATEAFF. V and J are TRBV19 and TRBJ1-1; no definite D call. The germline V gene has CDR1 LNHDA and CDR2 SQIVND (reference sequence). Trimming shortened V by 3 bases and J by 4 bases, and 12 bases separated the two germline ends. This CDR3 contains 14 residues.

CDR3 loop: CASSLRRDTEAFF. The CDR3 nucleotides read TGTGCCAGCTCACTCCGGCGGGATACTGAAGCTTTCTTT. V and J are TRBV18 and TRBJ1-1, with unresolved D. There are 13 residues in the CDR3. V was pared by 4 bases and J by 5 bases, with 11 bases between. In germline, CDR1 is KGHSH, CDR2 LQKENI.

CDR3 DNA sequence: TGTGCCAGCAGCTTGGGGGGAGGGTACCAAGAGACCCAGTACTTC. Its protein product is CASSLGGGYQETQYF. The V and J genes are TRBV5-6 and TRBJ2-5, with 7 nucleotides matching TRBD2. The germline gives CDR1 SGHDT, CDR2 YYEEEE. The CDR3 totals 15 residues. V gave up 0 bases and J gave up 0 bases; unmatched junction bases: 2.

Here the CDR3 DNA reads TGTGCCAGCAGCTTCAACCGAGGAGAGACCCAGTACTTC. It yields the protein CASSFNRGETQYF. This rearrangement joins TRBV7-3 to TRBJ2-5; D unclear. Germline CDR1 is SGHTA and CDR2 is FQGTGA. V shed 3 bases and J shed 4 bases, with 9 bases lying between them. The CDR3 contains 13 residues.

The V call is TRBV5-8, the J call TRBJ1-6; TRBD1 agrees at 11 bases. V lost 4 bases and J lost 0; bases outside the gene matches: 6. This CDR3 region has 18 residues. Germline loops: CDR1 SGHTS, CDR2 YDEGEE. CDR3 DNA sequence: TGTGCCAGCAGCCGGACAGGGGGCGTGAGCTCCTATAATTCACCCCTCCACTTT. It yields the protein CASSRTGGVSSYNSPLHF.

The V gene is TRBV15, the J gene TRBJ1-2; weak D call: TRBD1 (6 bases). The V and J ends lost 5 bases and 3 bases respectively, with 16 bases between them. The germline V gene has CDR1 LNHNV and CDR2 YYDKDF (reference sequence). The CDR3 sequence is 15 residues long. CDR3 coding DNA: TGTGCCACCAGCGCGTCGCGTGAGGGGGACTATGGCTACACCTTC. This translates into CATSASREGDYGYTF.

The CDR3 protein is CASSVAAGGLETQYF. The CDR3 nucleotides are TGTGCCAGCAGCGTAGCAGCGGGGGGGCTCGAGACCCAGTACTTC. This rearrangement joins TRBV9 to TRBJ2-5, with 10 bases matching TRBD2. V lost 0 bases and J lost 5; bases outside the gene matches: 4. The CDR3 length is 15 residues. The V gene's germline CDR1 is SGDLS and CDR2 YYNGEE.

This chain joins TRBV19 and TRBJ2-5; 12 bases agree with TRBD2. The CDR3 has 14 residues. Germline loops: CDR1 LNHDA, CDR2 SQIVND (reference sequence). Trimming cost V 5 bases and J 6 bases; bases outside gene matches: 4. CDR3 nucleotides: TGTGCCAGTAGTCTAGCGGGGGGGCCCCAGACCCAGTACTTC. Its translation: CASSLAGGPQTQYF. Full variable domain (rest looked up from reference TRBV19 and TRBJ2-5): DGGITQSPKYLFRKEGQNVTLSCEQNLNHDAMYWYRQDPGQGLRLIYYSQIVNDFQKGDIAEGYSVSREKKESFPLTVTSAQKNPTAFYLCASSLAGGPQTQYFGPGTRLLVL.

The chain uses TRBV3-1 (or the pseudogene TRBV3-2) and TRBJ2-1, with 8 positions matching TRBD2. Unmatched junction bases numbered 5, after V lost 1 base and J lost 0 bases. CDR3 length equals 17 residues. Germline-derived CDR1 and CDR2 are LGHDT and YNNKEL (reference sequence). The CDR3 is CASSQVVSGVSYNEQFF. The CDR3 DNA reads as TGTGCCAGCAGCCAAGTCGTTAGCGGGGTCTCCTACAATGAGCAGTTCTTC.

This clone was seen a single time. The chain carries TRBV9 and TRBJ1-3, with a tentative D call TRBD1 (6 bases). Germline lookup yields CDR1 SGDLS and CDR2 YYNGEE. The ends were cut back, 1 base at V and 0 bases at J, with 11 bases in the middle. This CDR3 contains 16 residues. For the CDR3, the DNA is TGTGCCAGCAGCGTAAGACAGGACGTCTCTGGAAACACCATATATTTT. Its translation is CASSVRQDVSGNTIYF.

The chain carries TRBV9 and TRBJ2-1; 8 bases match TRBD2. CDR1 is SGDLS and CDR2 is YYNGEE in the germline V gene. This CDR3 region has 18 residues. Trimming at V came to 0 bases and at J to 4 bases, leaving 12 bases not matched to a gene. In DNA, the CDR3 is TGTGCCAGCAGCGTAGATCCACGGACGGGGGGGGCGTACAATGAGCAGTTCTTC. This gives the protein CASSVDPRTGGAYNEQFF. Full variable domain (outside the CDR3, taken from reference TRBV9 and TRBJ2-1): DSGVTQTPKHLITATGQRVTLRCSPRSGDLSVYWYQQSLDQGLQFLIQYYNGEERAKGNILERFSAQQFPDLHSELNLSSLELGDSALYFCASSVDPRTGGAYNEQFFGPGTRLTVL.

The genes are TRBV9 and TRBJ2-7; a possible D gene is TRBD2 (5 bases). The CDR3 extends over 15 amino acids. V dropped 4 bases and J dropped 4 bases, with 18 bases sitting between them. Germline loops: CDR1 SGDLS, CDR2 YYNGEE. The CDR3 region is CASSLRSTGDYEQYF. DNA for the CDR3: TGTGCCAGCAGCTTAAGATCTACCGGGGATTACGAGCAGTACTTC. The full variable domain, completed using reference TRBV9 and TRBJ2-7, is DSGVTQTPKHLITATGQRVTLRCSPRSGDLSVYWYQQSLDQGLQFLIQYYNGEERAKGNILERFSAQQFPDLHSELNLSSLELGDSALYFCASSLRSTGDYEQYFGPGTRLTVT.

This sequence joins TRBV27 and TRBJ2-7, with D possibly matching TRBD2 (6 bases). Germline-derived CDR1 and CDR2 are MNHEY and SMNVEV (reference sequence). The CDR3 runs 12 residues. CDR3 sequence: CVVSRGYYEQYF. The CDR3, as DNA: TGTGTTGTTTCACGGGGGTACTACGAGCAGTACTTC.

The rearrangement links TRBV7-3 to TRBJ1-2, with D perhaps TRBD1 (5 bases). The CDR3 is 14 amino acids. CDR1 is SGHTA, CDR2 FQGTGA, per germline. The V end lost 5 bases, the J end lost 0 bases, and 10 bases lay between the germline ends. CDR3 coding DNA: TGTGCCAGCAGCCCCGACAGTGCTAACTATGGCTACACCTTC. Its protein product is CASSPDSANYGYTF.

This clone was detected only a few times. The V call is TRBV28, the J call TRBJ1-6; possibly TRBD1 for D (6 bases). V dropped 6 bases and J dropped 10 bases, with 19 bases sitting between them. CDR3 length: 15 residues. Germline CDR1 is MDHEN and CDR2 is SYDVKM. The CDR3 DNA reads TGTGCCAGCAGCCGGGGGGGGCCCGGGGAGTCACCCCTCCACTTT. This gives the protein CASSRGGPGESPLHF.

The count of this clone is one. The chain is built from TRBV29-1 and TRBJ2-3, with D perhaps TRBD1 (5 bases). There are 16 residues in the CDR3. V lost 4 bases and J lost 8, with 25 bases in between. Germline V gene lookup returns CDR1 SQVTM and CDR2 ANQGSEA. Written as DNA, the CDR3 is TGCAGCGTTGTGCTACAGGCCCCAGGATTGAGGTCTACGCAGTATTTT. Translating it yields CSVVLQAPGLRSTQYF.

The chain has TRBV7-7 and TRBJ2-5; 12 bases fit TRBD2. Looked up from germline, CDR1 is SSHAT and CDR2 is FNYEAQ (reference sequence). Trimming removed 3 bases from V and 1 base from J; junction bases left unmatched: 0. This CDR3 spans 15 amino acids. The CDR3 region is CASSLGLAGQETQYF. As DNA, the CDR3 is TGTGCCAGCAGCTTGGGACTAGCGGGCCAAGAGACCCAGTACTTC. Using reference TRBV7-7 and TRBJ2-5 for the parts outside the CDR3, the full variable domain is GAGVSQSPRYKVTKRGQDVTLRCDPISSHATLYWYQQALGQGPEFLTYFNYEAQPDKSGLPSDRFSAERPEGSISTLTIQRTEQRDSAMYRCASSLGLAGQETQYFGPGTRLLVL.

This clone has a handful of counts. The chain joins TRBV19 to TRBJ2-1, with 8 bases matching TRBD2. Germline trimming cut 10 bases from V and 7 bases from J; bases unmatched to any gene: 9. Germline V gene sequence: CDR1 LNHDA, CDR2 SQIVND (reference sequence). There are 13 residues in the CDR3. DNA for the CDR3: TGTGCCATTCGGGGGGGCCCTGATAATGAGCAGTTCTTC. Protein: CAIRGGPDNEQFF.

The chain combines TRBV5-4 with TRBJ2-3; D possibly corresponds to TRBD2 (5 bases). From germline, CDR1 is SGHNT and CDR2 YYREEE (reference sequence). The CDR3 sequence is 16 residues long. With 1 base removed from V and 6 bases from J, the gap between germline ends came to 18 bases. The CDR3, as DNA: TGTGCCAGCAGCTTGATTTCGGGGAGTGGTAAGGATACGCAGTATTTT. It is translated as CASSLISGSGKDTQYF.

The rearrangement joins TRBV5-6 to TRBJ2-5, with 10 bases identical to TRBD2. The CDR3 is 16 residues long. Trimming cost V 3 bases and J 4 bases; bases outside gene matches: 9. The germline V gene encodes CDR1 SGHDT and CDR2 YYEEEE. The CDR3 loop is CASSSPGLASGETQYF. CDR3 nucleotide sequence: TGTGCCAGCAGCTCCCCGGGACTAGCGAGCGGAGAGACCCAGTACTTC. The variable domain in full, completed from reference TRBV5-6 and TRBJ2-5, reads DAGVTQSPTHLIKTRGQQVTLRCSPKSGHDTVSWYQQALGQGPQFIFQYYEEEERQRGNFPDRFSGHQFPNYSSELNVNALLLGDSALYLCASSSPGLASGETQYFGPGTRLLVL.